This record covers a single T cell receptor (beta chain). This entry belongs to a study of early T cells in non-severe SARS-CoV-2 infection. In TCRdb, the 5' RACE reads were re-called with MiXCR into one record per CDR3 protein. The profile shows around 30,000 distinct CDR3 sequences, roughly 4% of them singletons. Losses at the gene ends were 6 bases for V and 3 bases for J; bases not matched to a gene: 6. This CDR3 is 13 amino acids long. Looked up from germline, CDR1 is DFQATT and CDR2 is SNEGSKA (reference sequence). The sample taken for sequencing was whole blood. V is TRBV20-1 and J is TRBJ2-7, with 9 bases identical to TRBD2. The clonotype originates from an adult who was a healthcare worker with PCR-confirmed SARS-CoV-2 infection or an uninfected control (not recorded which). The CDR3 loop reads CSARAGGHYEQYF. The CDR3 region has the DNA TGCAGTGCGCGAGCGGGAGGACACTACGAGCAGTACTTC.